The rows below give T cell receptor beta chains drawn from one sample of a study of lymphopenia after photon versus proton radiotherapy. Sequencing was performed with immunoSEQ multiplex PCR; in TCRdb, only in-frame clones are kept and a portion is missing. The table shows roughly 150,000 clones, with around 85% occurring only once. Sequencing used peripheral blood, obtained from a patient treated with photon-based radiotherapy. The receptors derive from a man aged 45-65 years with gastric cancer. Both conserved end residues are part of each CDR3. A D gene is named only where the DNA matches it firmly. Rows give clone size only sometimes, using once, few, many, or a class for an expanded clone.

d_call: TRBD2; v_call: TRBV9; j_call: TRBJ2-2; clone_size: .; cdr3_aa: CASSVLSGTTNTGELFF; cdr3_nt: TGTGCCAGCAGCGTATTGAGCGGGACCACAAACACCGGGGAGCTGTTTTTT
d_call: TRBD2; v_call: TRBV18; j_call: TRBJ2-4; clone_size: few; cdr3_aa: CASSPPGTTEAKNIQYF; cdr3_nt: TGTGCCAGCTCACCACCGGGGACTACAGAAGCCAAAAACATTCAGTACTTC
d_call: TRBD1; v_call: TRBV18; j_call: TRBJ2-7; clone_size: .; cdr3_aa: CASSPSGQGVNEQYF; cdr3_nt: TGTGCCAGCTCACCTTCGGGACAGGGGGTCAACGAGCAGTACTTC
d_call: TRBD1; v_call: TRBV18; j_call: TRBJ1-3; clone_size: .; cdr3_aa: CASSPPRGLGNTIYF; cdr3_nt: TGTGCCAGCTCACCACCCAGGGGGCTCGGAAACACCATATATTTT
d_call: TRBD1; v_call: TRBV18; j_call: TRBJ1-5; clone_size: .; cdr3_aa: CASSPGTGWVTQHF; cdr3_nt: TGTGCCAGCTCACCAGGGACAGGGTGGGTGACCCAGCATTTT
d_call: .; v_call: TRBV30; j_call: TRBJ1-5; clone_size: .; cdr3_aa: CAWSPIRHGGASNQPQHF; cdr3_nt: TGTGCCTGGAGTCCCATCCGACATGGGGGGGCAAGCAATCAGCCCCAGCATTTT
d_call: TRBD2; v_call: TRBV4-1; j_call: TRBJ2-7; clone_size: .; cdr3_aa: CASRLLAGGGYEQYF; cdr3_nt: TGCGCCAGCAGATTGCTAGCGGGAGGGGGCTACGAGCAGTACTTC
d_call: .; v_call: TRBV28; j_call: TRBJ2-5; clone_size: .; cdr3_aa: CASSTAEASISGTQYF; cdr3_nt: TGTGCCAGCAGTACGGCCGAGGCTAGTATTTCCGGGACCCAGTACTTC
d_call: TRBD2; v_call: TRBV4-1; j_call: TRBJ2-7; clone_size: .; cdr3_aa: CASSQGLAADEQYF; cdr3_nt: TGCGCCAGCAGCCAAGGACTAGCGGCTGACGAGCAGTACTTC
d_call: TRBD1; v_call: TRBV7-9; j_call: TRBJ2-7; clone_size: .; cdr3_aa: CASSLASGTGTEQYF; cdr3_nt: TGTGCCAGCAGCTTAGCTTCAGGGACAGGAACTGAGCAGTACTTC
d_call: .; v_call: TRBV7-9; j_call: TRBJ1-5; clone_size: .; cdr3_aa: CASSSDGSYNQPQHF; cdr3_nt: TGTGCCAGCAGCTCGGACGGTTCCTACAATCAGCCCCAGCATTTT
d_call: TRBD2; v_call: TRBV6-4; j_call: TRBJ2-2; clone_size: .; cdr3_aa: CASSDVPGLAEIGELFF; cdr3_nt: TGTGCCAGCAGTGACGTTCCGGGACTAGCGGAGATCGGGGAGCTGTTTTTT
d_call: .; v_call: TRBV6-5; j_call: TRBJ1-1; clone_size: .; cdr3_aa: CASRVGALLTEAFF; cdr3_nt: TGTGCCAGCAGGGTAGGGGCGCTCCTCACTGAAGCTTTCTTT
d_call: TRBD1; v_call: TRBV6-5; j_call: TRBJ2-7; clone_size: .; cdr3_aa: CASSYDRASYEQYF; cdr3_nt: TGTGCCAGCAGTTACGACAGGGCTTCCTACGAGCAGTACTTC
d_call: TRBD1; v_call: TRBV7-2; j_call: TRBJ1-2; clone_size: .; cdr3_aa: CASSLGGQETFYGYTF; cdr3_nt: TGTGCCAGCAGCTTGGGGGGACAGGAGACCTTCTATGGCTACACCTTC
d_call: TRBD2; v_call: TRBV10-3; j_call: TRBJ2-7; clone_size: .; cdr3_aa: CAISSGGWSYEQYF; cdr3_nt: TGTGCCATCAGCTCGGGAGGGTGGTCCTACGAGCAGTACTTC
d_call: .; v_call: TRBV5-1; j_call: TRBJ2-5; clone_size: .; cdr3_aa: CASSQTETQYF; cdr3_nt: TGCGCCAGCAGCCAAACAGAGACCCAGTACTTC
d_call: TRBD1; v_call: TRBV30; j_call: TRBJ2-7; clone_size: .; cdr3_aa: CAWRGWPGQGRNEQYF; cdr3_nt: TGTGCCTGGAGGGGATGGCCCGGACAGGGACGAAACGAGCAGTACTTC
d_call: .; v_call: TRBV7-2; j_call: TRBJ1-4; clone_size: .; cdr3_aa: CASSLERATNEKLFF; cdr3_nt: TGTGCCAGCAGCTTAGAGAGGGCAACTAATGAAAAACTGTTTTTT
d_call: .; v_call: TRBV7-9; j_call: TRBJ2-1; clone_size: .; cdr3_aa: CASSLAALNEQFF; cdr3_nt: TGTGCCAGCAGCTTAGCGGCCCTCAATGAGCAGTTCTTC
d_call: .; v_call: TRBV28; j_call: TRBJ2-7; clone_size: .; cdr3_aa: CASGRGGSYEQYF; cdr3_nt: TGTGCCAGCGGCAGGGGGGGCTCCTACGAGCAGTACTTC
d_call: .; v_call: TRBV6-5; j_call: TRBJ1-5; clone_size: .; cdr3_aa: CASRLDGYSNQPQHF; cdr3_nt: TGTGCCAGCAGACTCGACGGATATAGCAATCAGCCCCAGCATTTT